The source of this T cell receptor beta chain is a study of CD8 T cells in ankylosing spondylitis (dated by TCRdb to 2016 to 2017). Looking at the study overall: T cell receptor beta repertoires were profiled in healthy donors and ankylosing spondylitis patients so that disease-linked TCR variants could be found. Peripheral blood was sampled, and synovial fluid was additionally collected from ankylosing spondylitis patients. The full study cohort was made up of under 30 ankylosing spondylitis patients and 108 healthy donors.

Data came from an Illumina HiSeq 2500. Quantitative 5'-RACE with molecular barcodes was used to prepare TCR beta libraries. The paper's processing steps were these. A new computational method based on a probabilistic model of VDJ rearrangement was used to identify disease-linked TCR variants. TCRdb ran its own pipeline on the public reads, namely fastp trimming at Q25 and MiXCR clone calling, and kept in-frame beta chains. Rows with a matching CDR3 protein are joined into one entry that keeps the most common DNA and genes. TCRdb assigned the V and J calls; the authors' analysis was not used. This sample gives about 130,000 distinct CDR3 sequences in total; just under 7.5% of them show up just once. The top ten constitute approximately 13% of the sample. Findings and caveats that apply to the study as a whole: The disease-linked clones had a CD8+ phenotype and were found at relatively low frequencies in peripheral blood. According to the report, matched synovial fluid samples from ankylosing spondylitis patients were significantly enriched for the disease-linked clones. Blood from ankylosing spondylitis patients appeared to be characterized by a TCR beta motif made up of several highly homologous amino acid variants. Some motif variants were previously reported in synovial fluid and blood of reactive arthritis patients, suggesting common disease-initiation mechanisms.

V loses 4 bases at its end and J loses 4 bases; junction bases beyond the gene matches: 6. The CDR3 holds 15 amino acids from the cysteine to the phenylalanine. Of all the DNA, just the CDR3 is kept, 45 bases in frame from base 1. CDR1 and CDR2, per the germline V gene, are SGDLS and YYNGEE. There are many counts of this clonotype. What this receptor recognizes is not known. The sample holds no much larger clone one base away, and base qualities are not on file. The material sequenced was blood, either unsorted or a sorted T cell fraction (not recorded which). In this chain, TRBV9 is recombined with TRBJ1-2; 11 bases in the junction line up with TRBD1. The origin of this receptor is a female donor with ankylosing spondylitis or in good health (not recorded which). CDR3 reads: CASSLGQGATYGYTF. The sequenced DNA: TGTGCCAGCAGCCTTGGACAGGGGGCAACCTATGGCTACACCTTC.